This is a list of T cell receptor beta chains from one sample in a study of memory CD4+ T cells and cytomegalovirus serostatus. Data came from immunoSEQ multiplex PCR; TCRdb stores just in-frame clones and leaves some out. This sample has roughly 76,000 clones, with about 73% found just once. Sequences were obtained from memory CD4+ T cells from blood. These receptors all stem from an adult in good health and CMV-seropositive. CDR3s include the opening cysteine and the closing phenylalanine or tryptophan. D genes are given only for firm matches. Not all rows give a size; the values are once, few, many and, for expanded clones, a class.

length,V,size,D,J,DNA,CDR3
14,TRBV10-3,NA,TRBD1,TRBJ2-2,TGTGCCACCACCGGGACAGACAACACCGGGGAGCTGTTTTTT,CATTGTDNTGELFF
16,TRBV6-5,NA,NA,TRBJ2-3,TGTGCCAGCAGTTACCGTGGCAGCTTAGGCACAGATACGCAGTATTTT,CASSYRGSLGTDTQYF
14,TRBV30,NA,NA,TRBJ2-3,TGTGCCTGGACCCGGACAGACAGCACAGATACGCAGTATTTT,CAWTRTDSTDTQYF
16,TRBV7-2,NA,NA,TRBJ2-7,TGTGCCAGCAGCCGGGGCGGGGGCGCGTGGGTCTACGAGCAGTACTTC,CASSRGGGAWVYEQYF
13,TRBV29-1,once,NA,TRBJ1-1,TGCAGCGTTGAAAGGACCCTTGGGGGCGTAGCTTTCTTT,CSVERTLGGVAFF
14,TRBV11-2,NA,TRBD1,TRBJ1-1,TGTGCCAGCAGCTTTGACAGGGGAGGGACTGAAGCTTTCTTT,CASSFDRGGTEAFF
13,TRBV10-3,NA,NA,TRBJ1-6,TGTGCCATCGCTCGGGGAAACGATTCACCCCTCCACTTT,CAIARGNDSPLHF
13,TRBV19,few,NA,TRBJ2-1,TGTGCCAGTAGTTCATCGGGGTCTACTGAGCAGTTCTTC,CASSSSGSTEQFF
12,TRBV2,NA,NA,TRBJ1-2,TGTGCCAGCAGTGTAATAAGGGGTGGCTACACCTTC,CASSVIRGGYTF
18,TRBV5-6,NA,NA,TRBJ2-5,TGTGCCAGCAGCCCGGGGCTGGCAGGGAGGTACCAAACGGAGACCCAGTACTTC,CASSPGLAGRYQTETQYF
16,TRBV11-3,NA,TRBD2,TRBJ2-4,TGTGCCAGCAGCTTAGATGGGACTAGCGGGGGAAACATTCAGTACTTC,CASSLDGTSGGNIQYF
17,TRBV15,NA,TRBD1,TRBJ2-4,TGTGCCACCGCGGCCGTGGGACAGGCTATAGCCAAAAACATTCAGTACTTC,CATAAVGQAIAKNIQYF
14,TRBV7-2,NA,TRBD1,TRBJ1-2,TGTGCCAGCAGCTTATCACAGGGGGACTATGGCTACACCTTC,CASSLSQGDYGYTF
14,TRBV28,few,NA,TRBJ2-7,TGTGCCAGCAGCCTAGGACTCAGGGACCACGAGCAGTACTTC,CASSLGLRDHEQYF
16,TRBV5-1,NA,TRBD2,TRBJ2-2,TGCGCCAGCAGCTCTCGACTAGCGGGAGTCACCGGGGAGCTGTTTTTT,CASSSRLAGVTGELFF
18,TRBV4-1,NA,TRBD2,TRBJ2-1,TGCGCCAGCAGCCAAGGACCGGCGGGGGGTATTAAATACAATGAGCAGTTCTTC,CASSQGPAGGIKYNEQFF
14,TRBV4-3,NA,TRBD1,TRBJ1-5,TGCGCCAGCAGCCGATACACAGGGGATCAGCCCCAGCATTTT,CASSRYTGDQPQHF
15,TRBV30,NA,NA,TRBJ1-2,TGTGCCTGGACCCGACCTGGGCGGGTGAACTATGGCTACACCTTC,CAWTRPGRVNYGYTF
12,TRBV9,NA,NA,TRBJ2-2,TGTGCCAGCACCAGGGAGGCCGGGGAGCTGTTTTTT,CASTREAGELFF
15,TRBV7-2,NA,NA,TRBJ2-3,TGTGCCAGCAGCTTAGCGGGAGGTACTCTGGATACGCAGTATTTT,CASSLAGGTLDTQYF
13,TRBV18,NA,NA,TRBJ2-3,TGTGCCAGCTTAGCGGCGACCACAGATACGCAGTATTTT,CASLAATTDTQYF
15,TRBV21-1,NA,NA,TRBJ1-3,TGTGCCAGCGGCAAAAGGGGCGACTCTGGAAACACCATATATTTT,CASGKRGDSGNTIYF
13,TRBV5-1,NA,NA,TRBJ2-2,TGCGCCAGCAGCTTGGGGAACACCGGGGAGCTGTTTTTT,CASSLGNTGELFF
14,TRBV6-1,NA,NA,TRBJ1-6,TGTGCCAGCAGGGGAAGGGGGGCCAATTCACCCCTCCACTTT,CASRGRGANSPLHF
13,TRBV19,NA,NA,TRBJ2-2,TGTGCCAGTAGCTTTGAGGGGACCGGGGAGCTGTTTTTT,CASSFEGTGELFF
11,TRBV7-9,NA,NA,TRBJ2-3,TGTGCCAGCAGCGCTCAGTTTGCGCAGTATTTT,CASSAQFAQYF
14,TRBV4-1,NA,NA,TRBJ2-2,TGCGCCAGCAGCCGTAGCGATGGGACCGGGGAGCTGTTTTTT,CASSRSDGTGELFF
15,TRBV5-1,NA,TRBD1,TRBJ1-5,TGCGCCAGCAGCTTGGAAGGGACAGTTCATCAGCCCCAGCATTTT,CASSLEGTVHQPQHF
16,TRBV11-1,NA,TRBD1,TRBJ2-2,TGTGCCAGCAGCTTCGGGGGGACAGGGACCACCGGGGAGCTGTTTTTT,CASSFGGTGTTGELFF
14,TRBV6-6,NA,TRBD1,TRBJ1-4,TGTGCCAGCACCGAGACAGGGGGGAATGAAAAACTGTTTTTT,CASTETGGNEKLFF
13,TRBV10-2,NA,TRBD2,TRBJ2-7,TGCGCCAGCAGTCCCGGACTAGAGGGCGAGCAGTACTTC,CASSPGLEGEQYF
14,TRBV2,NA,TRBD2,TRBJ2-5,TGTGCCAGCAGTCTAGCGGGGGTCGGGGAGACCCAGTACTTC,CASSLAGVGETQYF
12,TRBV6-1,NA,NA,TRBJ1-3,TGTGCCACCTGGGGACCTGGAAACACCATATATTTT,CATWGPGNTIYF
15,TRBV19,few,NA,TRBJ1-4,TGTGCCAGTAGTATGCCCGCCAGGGTCCCGGAAAAACTGTTTTTT,CASSMPARVPEKLFF
14,TRBV27,NA,NA,TRBJ2-3,TGTGCCAGCAGTTTATCGACGGGGGGCAGCACGCAGTATTTT,CASSLSTGGSTQYF
17,TRBV11-2,NA,TRBD1,TRBJ1-5,TGTGCCAGCAGCCCCGGACAGGGAGGTTTTATCGATCAGCCCCAGCATTTT,CASSPGQGGFIDQPQHF
15,TRBV6-5,NA,NA,TRBJ1-1,TGTGCCAGCAGTTACTCGGAGCCTGCGGACGGGGTAACTTTCTTT,CASSYSEPADGVTFF
17,TRBV19,once,TRBD1,TRBJ2-5,TGTGCCAGTAGTTTCCAAAGGGCAGGGGGAGTTGCAGAGACCCAGTACTTC,CASSFQRAGGVAETQYF
15,TRBV10-2,NA,TRBD1,TRBJ1-6,TGCGCCAGCAGTGAGTCAAGGGGGCTGGGGTCACCCCTCCACTTT,CASSESRGLGSPLHF
16,TRBV19,NA,NA,TRBJ2-7,TGTGCCAGTAGTATAATCGGGGAAGGACCGACTAGGGAGCAGTACTTC,CASSIIGEGPTREQYF
16,TRBV5-6,NA,NA,TRBJ1-5,TGTGCCAGCAGCTTGTGGGACGGGCTGGTTCATCAGCCCCAGCATTTT,CASSLWDGLVHQPQHF
16,TRBV18,NA,NA,TRBJ2-2,TGTGCCAGCTCACCGGAATCCCGTGCGATCGCCGGGGAGCTGTTTTTT,CASSPESRAIAGELFF
14,TRBV5-1,NA,NA,TRBJ2-2,TGCGCCAGCAGCCGTGAAAGAAACACCGGGGAGCTGTTTTTT,CASSRERNTGELFF
15,TRBV27,NA,NA,TRBJ1-5,TGTGCCAGCCCCCAGTTAGGAGGGGGCAATCAGCCCCAGCATTTT,CASPQLGGGNQPQHF
16,TRBV4-3,NA,NA,TRBJ2-1,TGCGCCAGCAGCCAAGATCTCCGGGAGCTAGTTGATGAGCAGTTCTTC,CASSQDLRELVDEQFF
14,TRBV29-1,NA,TRBD2,TRBJ2-1,TGCAGCGTCCATCTAGCGGGAGGGTACAATGAGCAGTTCTTC,CSVHLAGGYNEQFF
14,TRBV7-2,few,NA,TRBJ1-5,TGTGCCAGCAGCCTCACAGGGATCAATCAGCCCCAGCATTTT,CASSLTGINQPQHF
15,TRBV5-4,once,NA,TRBJ1-6,TGTGCCAGCAGCCTTCCCTCAGGGTCTAATTCACCCCTCCACTTT,CASSLPSGSNSPLHF
17,TRBV5-1,NA,NA,TRBJ1-3,TGCGCCAGCAGCTCCCAACCGGGGGCAAACTCTGGAAACACCATATATTTT,CASSSQPGANSGNTIYF
13,TRBV6-6,NA,NA,TRBJ2-3,TGTGCCACCAAGGACGGATCCACAGATACGCAGTATTTT,CATKDGSTDTQYF
13,TRBV30,NA,NA,TRBJ1-1,TGTGCCTGGAAGAGGCATAGAGAAGGTGAAGCTTTCTTT,CAWKRHREGEAFF
13,TRBV9,NA,NA,TRBJ1-2,TGTGCCAGCAGCGTTACAGGGATCTATGGCTACACCTTC,CASSVTGIYGYTF
12,TRBV7-9,NA,NA,TRBJ1-2,TGTGCCAGCAGCTTAGAGGGTTTCGGCTACACCTTC,CASSLEGFGYTF
13,TRBV5-6,NA,TRBD1,TRBJ1-1,TGTGCCAGCAGTTACGAACGGGACAGCAGAGCTTTCTTT,CASSYERDSRAFF
12,TRBV9,NA,NA,TRBJ2-3,TGTGCCAGCAGCTCCGAGAGTTATACGCAGTATTTT,CASSSESYTQYF